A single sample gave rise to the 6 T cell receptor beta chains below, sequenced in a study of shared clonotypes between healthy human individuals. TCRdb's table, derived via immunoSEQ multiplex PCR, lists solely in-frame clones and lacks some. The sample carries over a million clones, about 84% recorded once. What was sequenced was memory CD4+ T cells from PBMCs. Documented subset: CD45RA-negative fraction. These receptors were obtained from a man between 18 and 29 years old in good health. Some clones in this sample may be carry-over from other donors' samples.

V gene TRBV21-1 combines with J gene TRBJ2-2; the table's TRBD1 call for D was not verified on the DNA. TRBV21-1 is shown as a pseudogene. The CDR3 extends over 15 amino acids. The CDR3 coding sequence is TGTGCCAGCAGCAAAGGGGACAGGGTTCCCGGGGAGCTGTTTTTT. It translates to CASSKGDRVPGELFF.

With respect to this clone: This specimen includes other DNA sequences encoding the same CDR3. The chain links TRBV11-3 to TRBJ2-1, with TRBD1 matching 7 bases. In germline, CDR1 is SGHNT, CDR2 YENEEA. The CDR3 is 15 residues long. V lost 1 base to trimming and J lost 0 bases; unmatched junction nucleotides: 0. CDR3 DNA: TGTGCCAGCAGCTTAGGACAGGGCTCCTACAATGAGCAGTTCTTC. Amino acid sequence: CASSLGQGSYNEQFF. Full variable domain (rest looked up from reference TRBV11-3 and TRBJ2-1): EAGVVQSPRYKIIEKKQPVAFWCNPISGHNTLYWYLQNLGQGPELLIRYENEEAVDDSQLPKDRFSAERLKGVDSTLKIQPAELGDSAVYLCASSLGQGSYNEQFFGPGTRLTVL.

DNA for the CDR3: TGTGCCAGCAGTCCGACCACAGGGGCCGGCTACACCTTC. It encodes CASSPTTGAGYTF. V gene TRBV2 combines with J gene TRBJ1-2; TRBD1 matches at 7 bases. Unmatched junction bases numbered 8, after V lost 5 bases and J lost 8 bases. Per the germline V gene, CDR1 is SNHLY and CDR2 is FYNNEI. This CDR3 comprises 13 residues. The full variable domain, with the rest looked up from reference TRBV2 and TRBJ1-2, is EPEVTQTPSHQVTQMGQEVILRCVPISNHLYFYWYRQILGQKVEFLVSFYNNEISEKSEIFDDQFSVERPDGSNFTLKIRSTKLEDSAMYFCASSPTTGAGYTFGSGTRLTVV.

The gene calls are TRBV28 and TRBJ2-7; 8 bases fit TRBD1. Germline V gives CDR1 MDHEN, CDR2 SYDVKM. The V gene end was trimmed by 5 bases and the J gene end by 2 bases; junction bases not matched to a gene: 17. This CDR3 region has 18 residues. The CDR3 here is CASSPTARVGQAAYEQYF. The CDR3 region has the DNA TGTGCCAGCAGTCCCACAGCCCGCGTGGGACAGGCCGCCTACGAGCAGTACTTC.

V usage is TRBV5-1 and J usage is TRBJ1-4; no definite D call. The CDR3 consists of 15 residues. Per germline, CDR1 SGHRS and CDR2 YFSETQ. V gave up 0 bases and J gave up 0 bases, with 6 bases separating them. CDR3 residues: CASSLEAATNEKLFF. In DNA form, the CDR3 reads TGCGCCAGCAGCTTGGAGGCAGCAACTAATGAAAAACTGTTTTTT.

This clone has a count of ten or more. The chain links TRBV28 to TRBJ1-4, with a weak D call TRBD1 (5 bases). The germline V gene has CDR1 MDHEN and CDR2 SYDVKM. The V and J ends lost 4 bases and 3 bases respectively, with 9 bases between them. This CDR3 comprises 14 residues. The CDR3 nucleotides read TGTGCCAGCAGTTCCACAGGTGCTAATGAAAAACTGTTTTTT. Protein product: CASSSTGANEKLFF.